Below, 24 T cell receptor beta chains from the same sample are listed, as sequenced in a study of human T cells and chemical hapten exposure. As for time point: patch test 1, 2 weeks after DPC sensitization. The treatment is: therapeutic diphenylcyclopropenone sensitization with weekly scalp DPC. TCRdb called the RACE reads again in MiXCR, with one record for every CDR3 protein. This table has 74,000 or so distinct CDR3 sequences, 12% appearing once. This specimen consisted of whole blood, obtained in connection with sensitization to the hapten diphenylcyclopropenone (DPC). The receptors here all came from a woman aged 55-70 years with alopecia areata. Some clones in this sample may be carry-over from other donors' samples.

This rearrangement joins TRBV2 to TRBJ1-1, with D tentatively TRBD1 (5 bases). V was pared by 8 bases and J by 8 bases, with 9 bases between. Germline V gives CDR1 SNHLY, CDR2 FYNNEI. The CDR3 spans 10 residues. For the CDR3, the DNA is TGTGCCAGCGGAAACAGGGAAGCTTTCTTT. Protein: CASGNREAFF.

Remarks on this clonotype: An end of the junction differs from the germline gene, which may be a read error. The V and J genes are TRBV7-9 and TRBJ2-1, with 12 bases aligning to TRBD2. The germline V gene encodes CDR1 SEHNR and CDR2 FQNEAQ (reference sequence). CDR3 length equals 18 residues. CDR3 loop: CASSSKVRLAGVVNVQFF. CDR3 bases: TGTGCCAGCAGCTCCAAAGTCCGACTAGCGGGGGTGGTAAATGTGCAGTTCTTC.

V and J are TRBV20-1 and TRBJ1-6; D not resolved. The CDR3 length is 17 residues. Germline assignment: CDR1 DFQATT and CDR2 SNEGSKA (reference sequence). The V end lost 3 bases, the J end lost 0 bases, and 15 bases lay between the germline ends. CDR3 loop: CSARPIEGSSYNSPLHF. CDR3 nucleotides: TGCAGTGCTAGGCCAATTGAAGGGAGCTCCTATAATTCACCCCTCCACTTT.

In this sample, this clonotype turned up a few times. This rearrangement joins TRBV28 to TRBJ2-3, with D unclear. The CDR3 has 16 amino acids. V shed 5 bases and J shed 5 bases, with 20 bases lying between them. Germline V gene data show CDR1 as MDHEN and CDR2 as SYDVKM. CDR3 DNA sequence: TGTGCCAGCAGTGCTATCTCTCGGCCTAAGGTAGATACGCAGTATTTT. It translates to CASSAISRPKVDTQYF.

The chain has TRBV20-1 and TRBJ2-7, with a weak D call TRBD2 (6 bases). The V end was cut by 6 bases, the J end by 3 bases, with 21 bases between. The CDR3 extends over 15 amino acids. Germline values: CDR1 DFQATT, CDR2 SNEGSKA (reference sequence). DNA of the CDR3: TGCAGTGCCCCTCCCGCGGGGATGGGAAACTACGAGCAGTACTTC. This gives the protein CSAPPAGMGNYEQYF.

This clonotype was counted a few times. This sequence joins TRBV10-3 and TRBJ1-1; D ambiguous. This CDR3 is built from 13 residues. Trimming shortened V by 4 bases and J by 5 bases, and 11 bases separated the two germline ends. Looked up from germline, CDR1 is ENHRY and CDR2 is SYGVKD. CDR3 nucleotide sequence: TGTGCCATCAGTGGGGCAGTACAAACTGAAGCTTTCTTT. This gives the protein CAISGAVQTEAFF.

There are many counts of this clonotype. The rearrangement uses TRBV19 and TRBJ1-2; D is undetermined. Germline V gene lookup returns CDR1 LNHDA and CDR2 SQIVND (reference sequence). The CDR3 has 12 amino acids. Deletions cut 3 bases from V and 3 bases from J, with 5 bases between. CDR3 in DNA: TGTGCCAGTAGTATTGAGGACTATGGCTACACCTTC. This gives the protein CASSIEDYGYTF.

This clonotype was counted between two and nine times. The chain links TRBV7-2 to TRBJ1-1; the D is unclear. The germline gives CDR1 SGHTA, CDR2 FQGNSA. The CDR3 is 14 residues long. V lost 5 bases and J lost 4, with 14 bases in between. CDR3 DNA sequence: TGTGCCAGCAGCCAAATCCGGGGAAGCACTGAAGCTTTCTTT. It is translated as CASSQIRGSTEAFF.

This clonotype was recorded at least ten times. The chain couples TRBV5-1 to TRBJ2-3; no clear D gene. The CDR3 is 12 amino acids. Looked up from germline, CDR1 is SGHRS and CDR2 is YFSETQ. The V and J ends lost 5 bases and 0 bases respectively, with 4 bases between them. The CDR3 here is CASRISTDTQYF. The CDR3 DNA reads TGCGCCAGCAGAATCAGCACAGATACGCAGTATTTT.

In this sample, this clonotype turned up a few times. The rearrangement links TRBV2 to TRBJ2-5; D is uncertain. The ends were cut back, 2 bases at V and 5 bases at J, with 3 bases in the middle. The CDR3 is 11 residues long. Germline V gives CDR1 SNHLY, CDR2 FYNNEI. The CDR3 DNA follows: TGTGCCAGCAGTGAACACGAGACCCAGTACTTC. The encoded protein is CASSEHETQYF.

This clonotype showed up many times. This sequence joins TRBV9 and TRBJ1-2; TRBD1 matches 7 bases. With V trimmed by 3 bases and J by 6 bases, 17 bases remained unmatched. This CDR3 contains 17 residues. Looked up from germline, CDR1 is SGDLS and CDR2 is YYNGEE. This chain's CDR3 is CASSADLFVDRLNGYTF. Written as DNA, the CDR3 is TGTGCCAGCAGCGCCGATCTTTTTGTGGACAGGTTAAATGGCTACACCTTC.

This clonotype showed up many times. The genes are TRBV27 and TRBJ1-1; D ambiguous. The CDR3 is 13 residues long. V was shortened by 5 bases and J by 0 bases, with 7 bases between the two germline ends. Germline CDR1 is MNHEY and CDR2 is SMNVEV (reference sequence). The DNA of the CDR3 is TGTGCCAGCAGTCTGATCATGAACACTGAAGCTTTCTTT. Amino acids: CASSLIMNTEAFF.

The rearrangement uses TRBV27 and TRBJ1-1, with 7 bases fitting TRBD1. Germline lookup yields CDR1 MNHEY and CDR2 SMNVEV (reference sequence). The CDR3 extends over 14 amino acids. V lost 5 bases, J lost 1 base, and 4 bases stayed unmatched. The CDR3 region has the DNA TGTGCCAGCAGTCTGACAGGGAGGAACACTGAAGCTTTCTTT. Its translation is CASSLTGRNTEAFF.

This clonotype occurred many times. The chain joins TRBV27 to TRBJ1-3; D not resolved. This CDR3 is built from 10 residues. Germline CDR1 and CDR2: MNHEY and SMNVEV (reference sequence). Trimming took off 3 bases at V and 9 bases at J, with 3 bases between the two ends. Here the CDR3 DNA reads TGTGCCAGCAGTTTCCTCACCATATATTTT. Protein: CASSFLTIYF.

This clonotype occurred a few times. This chain connects TRBV2 to TRBJ2-7, with D possibly matching TRBD2 (6 bases). The germline gives CDR1 SNHLY, CDR2 FYNNEI. This CDR3 spans 14 amino acids. Trimming stripped 7 bases from V and 0 bases from J, with 13 bases between. CDR3: CASMGLLSSYEQYF. As DNA, the CDR3 is TGTGCCAGCATGGGACTCCTTTCCTCCTACGAGCAGTACTTC.

This rearrangement joins TRBV29-1 to TRBJ1-1, with D perhaps matching TRBD1 (6 bases). Looked up from germline, CDR1 is SQVTM and CDR2 is ANQGSEA. CDR3 length: 14 amino acids. V dropped 1 base and J dropped 11 bases, with 20 bases sitting between them. The CDR3 coding sequence is TGCAGCGTTGAAGGTGGAACAGGGAGTTGGATTGCTTTCTTT. This codes for CSVEGGTGSWIAFF. The whole variable domain, remainder taken from reference TRBV29-1 and TRBJ1-1, is SAVISQKPSRDICQRGTSLTIQCQVDSQVTMMFWYRQQPGQSLTLIATANQGSEATYESGFVIDKFPISRPNLTFSTLTVSNMSPEDSSIYLCSVEGGTGSWIAFFGQGTRLTVV.

The V gene is TRBV20-1, the J gene TRBJ2-2; TRBD1 might be the D (5 bases). The V and J ends lost 1 base and 8 bases respectively, with 11 bases between them. CDR3 length equals 13 residues. Germline V lookup: CDR1 DFQATT, CDR2 SNEGSKA (reference sequence). CDR3 loop: CSARARGGGELFF. The CDR3 DNA follows: TGCAGTGCTAGAGCTAGGGGTGGTGGGGAGCTGTTTTTT.

This clonotype was seen ten or more times. The chain carries TRBV18 and TRBJ1-5; the D gene is possibly TRBD1 (5 bases). The CDR3 spans 14 residues. V was shortened by 8 bases and J by 5 bases, with 16 bases between the two germline ends. The germline V gene encodes CDR1 KGHSH and CDR2 LQKENI. Here the CDR3 DNA reads TGTGCCAGCGGTCAGGGAGAGGGCGATCAGCCCCAGCATTTT. This translates into CASGQGEGDQPQHF.

The J gene is TRBJ2-5, the V gene TRBV7-6; D uncertain. The CDR3 consists of 14 residues. Germline V gives CDR1 SGHVS, CDR2 FNYEAQ. The V gene lost 5 bases and the J gene lost 2 bases, with 12 bases spanning the gap. The DNA for the CDR3 is TGTGCCAGCAGCCGCCACCAACAGCAAGAGACCCAGTACTTC. Its protein product is CASSRHQQQETQYF.

This clonotype was seen a few times. The gene calls are TRBV19 and TRBJ1-5, with D possibly matching TRBD1 (5 bases). This CDR3 is built from 15 residues. CDR1 is LNHDA, CDR2 SQIVND, per germline (reference sequence). V lost 3 bases to trimming and J lost 1 base, with 10 bases between them. The CDR3 DNA reads TGTGCCAGTAGTATTACAGGTTGGAGCAATCAGCCCCAGCATTTT. Translating it yields CASSITGWSNQPQHF.

Regarding this clonotype: This may come from a read error, since a much larger clone is one base off. The V and J genes are TRBV29-1 and TRBJ1-5, with 8 bases that match TRBD1. The CDR3 is made up of 14 amino acids. The V segment lost 4 bases and the J segment 0 bases; nucleotides outside the gene matches: 2. Looked up from germline, CDR1 is SQVTM and CDR2 is ANQGSEA. The CDR3 nucleotides are TGCAGCGTTGTACAGGGGGATAGCAATCAGCCCCAGCATTTT. Its protein is CSVVQGDSNQPQHF. Together with reference TRBV29-1 and TRBJ1-5, the CDR3 gives the full variable domain: SAVISQKPSRDICQRGTSLTIQCQVDSQVTMMFWYRQQPGQSLTLIATANQGSEATYESGFVIDKFPISRPNLTFSTLTVSNMSPEDSSIYLCSVVQGDSNQPQHFGDGTRLSIL.

This clonotype was counted a few times. V is TRBV18 and J is TRBJ1-4; TRBD1 matches 7 bases. The CDR3 is made up of 17 amino acids. Germline V gene lookup returns CDR1 KGHSH and CDR2 LQKENI. The J segment lost 8 bases and the V segment lost 5 bases, leaving 17 bases of the junction unmatched. The CDR3 sequence: CASSTRMVAGQREKLFF. For the CDR3, the DNA is TGTGCCAGCTCAACCAGGATGGTGGCGGGACAGAGAGAAAAACTGTTTTTT.

This clonotype was seen a handful of times. This chain joins TRBV12-3 or TRBV12-4 and TRBJ1-5; TRBD1 might be the D (6 bases). The CDR3 sequence is 14 residues long. Deletions cut 5 bases from V and 7 bases from J, with 15 bases between. The CDR3 sequence: CASSIRQVEQPQHF. The DNA for the CDR3 is TGTGCCAGCAGTATCAGACAGGTGGAGCAGCCCCAGCATTTT.

This clonotype was seen many times. The chain links TRBV6-6 to TRBJ2-5, with no clear D. The CDR3 loop spans 14 amino acids. Per the germline V gene, CDR1 is MNHNY and CDR2 is SVGAGI (reference sequence). Trimming pared 5 bases from V and 4 bases from J, leaving 14 bases between. CDR3 sequence: CASSARSGSETQYF. The DNA of the CDR3 is TGTGCCAGCAGTGCCCGTTCCGGGTCAGAGACCCAGTACTTC.